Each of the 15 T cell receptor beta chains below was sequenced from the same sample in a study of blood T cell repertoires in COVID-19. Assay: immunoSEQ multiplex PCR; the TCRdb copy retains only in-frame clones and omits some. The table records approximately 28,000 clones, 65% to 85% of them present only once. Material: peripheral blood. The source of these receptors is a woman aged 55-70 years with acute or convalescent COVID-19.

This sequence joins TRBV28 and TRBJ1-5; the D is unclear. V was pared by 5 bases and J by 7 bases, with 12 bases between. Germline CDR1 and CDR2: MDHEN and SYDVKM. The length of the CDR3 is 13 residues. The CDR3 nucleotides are TGTGCCAGCAGTAATCACGGGATCCAGCCCCAGCATTTT. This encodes CASSNHGIQPQHF.

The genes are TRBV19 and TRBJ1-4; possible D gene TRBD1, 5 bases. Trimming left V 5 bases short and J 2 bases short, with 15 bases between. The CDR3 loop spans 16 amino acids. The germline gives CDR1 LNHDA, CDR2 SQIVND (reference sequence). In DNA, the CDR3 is TGTGCCAGTAGTTTGGCAGGGTTAAGGACTAATGAAAAACTGTTTTTT. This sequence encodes CASSLAGLRTNEKLFF.

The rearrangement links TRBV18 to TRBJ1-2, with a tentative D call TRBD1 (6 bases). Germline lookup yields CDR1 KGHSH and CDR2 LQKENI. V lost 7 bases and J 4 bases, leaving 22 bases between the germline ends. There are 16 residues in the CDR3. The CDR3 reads CASFDSVGQSFYGYTF. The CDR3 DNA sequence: TGTGCCAGCTTCGATTCCGTAGGACAGTCTTTCTATGGCTACACCTTC. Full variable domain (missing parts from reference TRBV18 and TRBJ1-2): NAGVMQNPRHLVRRRGQEARLRCSPMKGHSHVYWYRQLPEEGLKFMVYLQKENIIDESGMPKERFSAEFPKEGPSILRIQQVVRGDSAAYFCASFDSVGQSFYGYTFGSGTRLTVV.

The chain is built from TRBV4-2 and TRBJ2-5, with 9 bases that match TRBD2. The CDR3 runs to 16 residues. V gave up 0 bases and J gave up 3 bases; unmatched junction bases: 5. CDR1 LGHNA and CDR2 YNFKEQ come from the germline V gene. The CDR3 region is CASSQDVASGEETQYF. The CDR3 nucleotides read TGTGCCAGCAGCCAAGATGTGGCTAGCGGGGAAGAGACCCAGTACTTC.

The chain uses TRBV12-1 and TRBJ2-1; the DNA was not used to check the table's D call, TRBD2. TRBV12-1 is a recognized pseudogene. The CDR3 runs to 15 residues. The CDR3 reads CASSLPGLADNEQFF. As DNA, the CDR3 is TGTGCCAGCAGCTTACCGGGACTAGCGGACAATGAGCAGTTCTTC.

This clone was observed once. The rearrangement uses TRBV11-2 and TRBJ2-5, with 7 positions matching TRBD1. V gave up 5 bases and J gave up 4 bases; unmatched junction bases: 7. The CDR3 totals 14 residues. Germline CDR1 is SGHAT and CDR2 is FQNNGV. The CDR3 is CASSPGQPGETQYF. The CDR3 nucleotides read TGTGCCAGCAGCCCGGGACAGCCCGGAGAGACCCAGTACTTC.

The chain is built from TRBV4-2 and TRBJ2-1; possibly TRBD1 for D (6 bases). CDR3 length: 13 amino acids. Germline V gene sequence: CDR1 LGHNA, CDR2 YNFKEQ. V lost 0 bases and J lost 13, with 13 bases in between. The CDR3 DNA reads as TGTGCCAGCAGCCAAGATTGGCAGGGGACCCAGTTCTTC. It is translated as CASSQDWQGTQFF.

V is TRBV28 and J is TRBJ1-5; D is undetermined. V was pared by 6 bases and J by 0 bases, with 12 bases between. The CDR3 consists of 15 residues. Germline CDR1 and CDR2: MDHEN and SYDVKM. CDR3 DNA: TGTGCCAGCAGATCCGACATAACTAGCAATCAGCCCCAGCATTTT. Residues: CASRSDITSNQPQHF. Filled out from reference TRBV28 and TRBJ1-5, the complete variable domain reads DVKVTQSSRYLVKRTGEKVFLECVQDMDHENMFWYRQDPGLGLRLIYFSYDVKMKEKGDIPEGYSVSREKKERFSLILESASTNQTSMYLCASRSDITSNQPQHFGDGTRLSIL.

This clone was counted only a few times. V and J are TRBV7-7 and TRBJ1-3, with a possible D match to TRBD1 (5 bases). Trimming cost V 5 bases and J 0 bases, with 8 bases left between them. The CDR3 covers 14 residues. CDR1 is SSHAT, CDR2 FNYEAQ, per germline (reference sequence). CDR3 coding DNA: TGTGCCAGCAGCCAGGGATACTCTGGAAACACCATATATTTT. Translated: CASSQGYSGNTIYF.

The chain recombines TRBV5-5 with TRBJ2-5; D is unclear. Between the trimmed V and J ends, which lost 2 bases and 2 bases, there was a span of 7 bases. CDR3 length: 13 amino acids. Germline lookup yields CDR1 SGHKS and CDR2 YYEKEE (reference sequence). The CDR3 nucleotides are TGTGCCAGCAGCTTCCCTTTACAAGAGACCCAGTACTTC. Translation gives CASSFPLQETQYF.

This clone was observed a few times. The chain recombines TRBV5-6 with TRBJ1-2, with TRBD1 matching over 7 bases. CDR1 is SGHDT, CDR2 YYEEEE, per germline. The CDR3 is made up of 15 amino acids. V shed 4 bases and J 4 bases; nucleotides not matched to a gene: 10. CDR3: CASSPDRRDSYGYTF. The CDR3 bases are TGTGCCAGCAGCCCCGACCGCCGGGACAGCTATGGCTACACCTTC.

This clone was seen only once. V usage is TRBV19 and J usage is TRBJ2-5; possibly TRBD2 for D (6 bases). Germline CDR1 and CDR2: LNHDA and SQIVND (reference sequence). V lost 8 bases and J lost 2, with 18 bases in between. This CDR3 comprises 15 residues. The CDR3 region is CASQPRGGPQETQYF. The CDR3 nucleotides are TGTGCCAGTCAACCCCGGGGAGGCCCACAAGAGACCCAGTACTTC.

CDR3 nucleotides: TGTGCCAGTAGTCCCAGAACCCCACAGGAACCCTCGAACACCGGGGAGCTGTTTTTT. It translates to CASSPRTPQEPSNTGELFF. This chain connects TRBV19 to TRBJ2-2; D perhaps matches TRBD1 (5 bases). The CDR3 length is 19 residues. Germline CDR1 is LNHDA and CDR2 is SQIVND (reference sequence). Trimming shortened V by 5 bases and J by 0 bases, and 22 bases separated the two germline ends.

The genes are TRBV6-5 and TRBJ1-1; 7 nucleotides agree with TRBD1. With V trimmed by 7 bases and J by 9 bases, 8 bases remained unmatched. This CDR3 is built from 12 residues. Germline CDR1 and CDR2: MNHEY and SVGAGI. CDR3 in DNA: TGTGCCAGCACTCATACGACAGGGAAAGCTTTCTTT. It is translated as CASTHTTGKAFF.

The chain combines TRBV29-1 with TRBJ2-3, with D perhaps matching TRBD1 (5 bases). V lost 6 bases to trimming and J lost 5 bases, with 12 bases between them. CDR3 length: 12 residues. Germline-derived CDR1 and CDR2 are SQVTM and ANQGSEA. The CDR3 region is CSVARQIDTQYF. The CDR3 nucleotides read TGCAGCGTCGCAAGACAGATAGATACGCAGTATTTT.